Sequencing of this T cell receptor beta chain was carried out in a study of blood T cells in healthy people across ages (dated by TCRdb to 2013 to 2016). Broadly, across the study: Template switching captured roughly one uniquely barcoded TCR beta cDNA molecule per two T cells in model experiments. To track age-related changes in TCR beta repertoire diversity, the study relied on deep sequencing normalized with unique cDNA molecular identifiers. Donors were grouped into four age groups: young (average roughly 16 years), middle-aged (about 38), aged (62) and long-lived (just over 80). To avoid experimental bias, donors of different ages were randomly spread across the sequencing lanes. The study analyzed two additional independent replicas of 1 million unique cDNA reads from the same blood draw for two donors, one aged 18 to 30 and one aged 80 or older.

Receptors were amplified or captured by 5' RACE. TCRdb records Illumina HiSeq 2500 as the sequencer. A second PCR of roughly 7 to 11 cycles was performed with a sample-barcoded 5' primer and a J-beta primer mix. A template-switch 5' adaptor carrying 12 random nucleotides introduced a unique molecular identifier onto each TCR beta cDNA molecule. Each sample yielded at least 3 million CDR3-containing paired-end reads. First-strand cDNA was synthesized from all RNA with the Mint cDNA synthesis kit, primed by a TRBC-specific oligonucleotide. After uracil-DNA glycosylase treatment, a first 18-cycle PCR used universal primers M1SS and BC2_uni_R on all cDNA. The authors' pipeline ran thus. For normalization, 1 million high-quality reads, each with a distinct molecular identifier, were randomly selected from each sample. Reads with shared molecular identifiers were discarded instead of being binned into consensus sequences. CDR3 identification, clonotype clustering and error correction used MiTCR with a Q25 quality threshold and the strictest error-elimination algorithm. A nonparametric unseen species model with Euler transformation was used to estimate lower-bound total TCR beta diversity. Clones were called with MiXCR by TCRdb after fastp trimmed the public reads at Q25, and only in-frame beta chains were retained. All rows with the same CDR3 protein become a single entry with the most common DNA and genes. TCRdb assigned the V and J calls; the authors' analysis was not used. The sample table records fewer than 750,000 distinct CDR3 sequences; roughly half of these occur just once. Less than 15% of the sample goes to the ten largest clones.

What the authors observed across the whole study: Since profiling was done on bulk unsorted PBMCs, naive and antigen-experienced compartments could not be conclusively compared. Observed TCR beta diversity per million T cells fell roughly linearly with age, and a significant reduction was already apparent by age approximately 40. Compared with the aged group, more naive CD4+ T cells, fewer expanded clones and increased TCR diversity were shown by the long-lived group, suggesting age selection. Estimates of total diversity based on one million sequenced T cells were regarded as lower bounds and as underestimates. Because donor CMV infection status was unknown, age-related changes in expanded clonotypes were potentially confounded. Observed TCR beta diversity correlated strongly with the percentage of naive T cells measured by flow cytometry.

With regard to this clonotype: No antigen is known for it. Germline and junction disagree at one end, which may indicate a read error.

The donors were roughly 38 Caucasian individuals from Russia, aged 6 to 90 years, who were systemically healthy. Each donor gave around 9 milliliters of peripheral blood, collected into EDTA-treated Vacutainer tubes. Ficoll-Paque density-gradient centrifugation was used to isolate PBMCs, with at least 6.5 million per sample. Trizol reagent was used to extract total RNA from PBMCs, with at least 5.5 micrograms per sample. The percentages of naive CD45RAhigh/CD27high T cells were determined by flow cytometry on a PBMC aliquot from every donor. CDR1 and CDR2, looked up from the germline V gene, are SGHRS and YFSETQ. Inclusive of the bounding cysteine and phenylalanine, the CDR3 is 14 residues long. Only CDR3 DNA is held: 42 bases, read in frame from base 1.

The TCR originated in an elderly woman in good health. The rearranged segments are TRBV5-1 and TRBJ1-5; the D gene cannot be named for sure. Sequencing was done on a sample of blood. The CDR3 protein: CVSSQDGFNQPQHF. The DNA sequence follows: TGCGTCAGCAGCCAGGACGGATTCAATCAGCCCCAGCATTTT.